What follows is one T cell receptor (beta chain) and its context. The clone's antigen remains unknown. Per-base qualities were not stored, and no clone one base away is much larger. V gives up 5 bases and J gives up 2 bases, and the segment between their germline ends measures 16 bases. The CDR3 sequence holds 15 residues, the cysteine and phenylalanine included. Only CDR3 DNA is held: 45 bases, read in frame from base 1. For CDR1 and CDR2, the germline V gene lists SGHTA and FQGNSA. In the ophthalmopathy patients, disease was moderately to severely active, with a Clinical Activity Score of 3 or more, a NOSPECS grade of 4 or more, and a duration of less than 3 months. Any patient with an uncontrolled infection, another autoimmune disease, pregnancy or lactation was excluded. Diagnoses relied on clinical symptoms, serum thyroxine and TRAb, thyroid ultrasound and orbital computed tomography. PBMCs were isolated from more than 9 ml of fresh peripheral blood by Ficoll-Paque density gradient centrifugation. Total RNA was extracted with Trizol reagent, and quality was checked on an Agilent 2100 Bioanalyzer.

The TCR beta CDR3 regions were amplified from RNA transcripts. The first round of RT-PCR for the TCR CDR3 was performed with the HTBI primer set and the Qiagen OneStep RT-PCR kit. A second multiplex PCR round built the libraries, followed by size selection and purification. Sequencing of the libraries was done on an Illumina HiSeq2000 using paired-end 100 bp reads. The paper's data handling went like this. SOAPnuke was used to process the raw data, removing reads that contained adapters or uncalled bases, had a mean Phred below 15, or lacked an exact match to the constant primer or identifier. COPE v1.2.5 was used to merge high-quality paired reads, and clonotypes were defined as unique nucleotide sequences. Clonotypes were aligned to IMGT TRBV, TRBD and TRBJ reference segments using MiTCR v1.1. Analysis was restricted to V-J combinations with a frequency above 0.0001, which covered roughly 99% of repertoires. The TCS score was defined as F50 (clonal expansion) divided by E x V (chaos), with BLOSUM62-based TCRdist calculated between CDR3 peptides within each V-J. Welch's t-statistics and random forest reduced 500 to 550 V-J features to roughly 13, which were used in a naive Bayes classifier (R e1071). Using fastp at Q25 and MiXCR, TCRdb reprocessed the public reads and kept productive beta chains. Every CDR3 protein is listed once, alongside the most common genes and DNA of its rows. These V and J calls originate from TCRdb's pipeline instead of the authors' own analysis. In this sample the table shows around 240,000 distinct CDR3 sequences, 16% of which occur a single time. Around 28% of the sample is held by the ten biggest clonotypes.

The sample originates from a study of T cells in Graves' hyperthyroidism and ophthalmopathy (dated by TCRdb to between 2018 and 2021). Notes on the research overall: Peripheral blood samples were taken at the time of initial diagnosis, prior to any treatment. Once sampling was done, hyperthyroidism patients were given methimazole at a starting dose of 30 mg daily, whereas ophthalmopathy patients were given high-dose intravenous methylprednisolone. The paper describes TCR Vbeta CDR3 sequencing of 120 to 150 peripheral blood samples, made up of about 41 ophthalmopathy patients, approximately 76 hyperthyroidism patients and some 17 progressor patients. The 90 to 100 discovery patients were randomly split 7:3 into training and test sets. In more than 5 Graves' hyperthyroidism patients, the study also compared T-cell repertoires from thyroid tissue with T-cell repertoires from blood. Prospective prediction of ophthalmopathy was tested in an independent validation cohort of approximately 19 hyperthyroidism patients and some 17 patients who later progressed to ophthalmopathy. TCR V-J signatures able to tell the groups apart were searched for in a discovery cohort of 95 to 100 patients, of whom 43 had Graves' ophthalmopathy and about 60 had stable Graves' hyperthyroidism. Broad study findings and their caveats: Ophthalmopathy was separated from stable hyperthyroidism by a 13 V-J signature model, with approximately 90% sensitivity and 81% to 82% specificity obtained in cross-validation and 80%/75% obtained in testing. In validation, the model predicted progression to ophthalmopathy a median of around six months before onset, with about 70% sensitivity and roughly 77% specificity. Most expanded thyroid clonotypes (frequency above 0.001) were also found in blood, which suggests that blood repertoires may mirror thyroid immune responses. Sample size was not statistically predetermined, and investigators were not blinded to group allocation.

The sequence joins TRBV7-2 to TRBJ2-7; 6 matching bases give a weak D call of TRBD1. Specimen: blood. This TCR was recovered from a woman under 30 with Graves' ophthalmopathy. CDR3 protein: CASSPRGRGTYEQYF. The DNA reads as follows: TGTGCCAGCAGCCCCAGAGGTAGGGGGACCTACGAGCAGTACTTC.